This passage covers 5 T cell receptor beta chains from one sample sequenced in a study of T cell responses to AZD1222 COVID-19 vaccine. The repertoire was sequenced with immunoSEQ multiplex PCR; TCRdb's copy has only in-frame clones and lacks some. The table has nearly 55,000 clones, 80% to 90% seen once. Sequenced here: peripheral blood, sampled 28 days after the second AZD1222 dose. The receptors were sampled from an adult who received the AZD1222 COVID-19 vaccine.

The rearrangement links TRBV7-2 to TRBJ2-2; weak D call: TRBD2 (5 bases). CDR3 length: 13 amino acids. Trimming removed 3 bases from V and 5 bases from J, with 7 bases in between. Germline assignment: CDR1 SGHTA and CDR2 FQGNSA. In DNA, the CDR3 is TGTGCCAGCAGCTTTGAGGGAACCGGGGAGCTGTTTTTT. Protein product: CASSFEGTGELFF. Supplemented by reference TRBV7-2 and TRBJ2-2, the full variable domain reads GAGVSQSPSNKVTEKGKDVELRCDPISGHTALYWYRQSLGQGLEFLIYFQGNSAPDKSGLPSDRFSAERTGGSVSTLTIQRTQQEDSAVYLCASSFEGTGELFFGEGSRLTVL.

The chain couples TRBV3-1 (or the pseudogene TRBV3-2) to TRBJ2-5, with TRBD2 as a possible D gene (6 bases). There are 15 residues in the CDR3. Trimming took 2 bases from V and 4 from J, leaving 14 bases between them. Germline V gene data show CDR1 as LGHDT and CDR2 as YNNKEL (reference sequence). Here the CDR3 DNA reads TGTGCCAGCAGCCAAAATCCGGGAGTGATAGAGACCCAGTACTTC. Translated, it gives CASSQNPGVIETQYF.

The chain employs TRBV7-9 and TRBJ2-1; D is uncertain. The CDR3 has 14 residues. The germline CDR1 and CDR2 sequences are SEHNR and FQNEAQ (reference sequence). V was pared by 3 bases and J by 0 bases, with 6 bases between. The CDR3 protein is CASSLLRSYNEQFF. In nucleotides, the CDR3 is TGTGCCAGCAGCTTGTTACGCTCCTACAATGAGCAGTTCTTC.

This sequence joins TRBV9 and TRBJ1-1; 8 bases match TRBD1. The ends lost 4 bases at V and 7 bases at J; junction bases unmatched: 3. Per the germline V gene, CDR1 is SGDLS and CDR2 is YYNGEE. This CDR3 has 12 amino acids. CDR3 sequence (DNA): TGTGCCAGCAGCATACAGGGGGGTGAAGCTTTCTTT. This translates into CASSIQGGEAFF.

The chain links TRBV6-2 or TRBV6-3 to TRBJ1-6; 11 bases are a match to TRBD1. V shed 2 bases and J 7 bases; nucleotides not matched to a gene: 4. The CDR3 extends over 16 amino acids. Germline lookup yields CDR1 MNHEY and CDR2 SVGEGT. The DNA for the CDR3 is TGTGCCAGCAGTTACCGGACAGGGGGCGCAAATTCACCCCTCCACTTT. Protein sequence: CASSYRTGGANSPLHF.